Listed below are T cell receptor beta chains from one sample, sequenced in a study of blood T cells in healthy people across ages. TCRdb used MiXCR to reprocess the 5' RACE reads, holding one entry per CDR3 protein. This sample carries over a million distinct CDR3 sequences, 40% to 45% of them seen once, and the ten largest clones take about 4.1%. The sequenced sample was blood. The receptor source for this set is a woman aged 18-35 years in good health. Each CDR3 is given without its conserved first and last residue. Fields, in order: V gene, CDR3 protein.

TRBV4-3,ASSQDADLSGRINEQF
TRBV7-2,ASSLVGGENQPQH
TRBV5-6,ASSLRDRANQPQH
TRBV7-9,ASSTVLSYEQY
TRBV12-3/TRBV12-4,ASTPSGRNYGYT
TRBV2,ASSEQGLGNTEAF
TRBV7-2,ASSAQRAQNTEAF
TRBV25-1,ASSESLTGDSEQF
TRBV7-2,ASSLVEIFYNEQF
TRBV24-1,ATSESASGSWYTQY
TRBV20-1,SARDSRRDYGYT
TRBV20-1,SARRSGEYFIQY
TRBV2,ASREDRGGTEAF
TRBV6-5,ASSSDRGGTEAF
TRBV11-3,ASSLAGLSSYNEQF
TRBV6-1,ASSATRLNTEAF
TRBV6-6,ASSDGPSGNIQY
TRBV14,ASSQGASDGHTEAF
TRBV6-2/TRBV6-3,ASSQTGNSPPH
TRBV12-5,ASGATSTNTQY
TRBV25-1,ASSPSGGALNEQY
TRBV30,AWSVLWGNEKLF
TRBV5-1,ASSVVGATGELF
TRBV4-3,ASSQETGTGNYEQY
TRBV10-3,AISERQVNEQF
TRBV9,ASSAAPTGFNEQF
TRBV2,ASSEVGLAGADTQY
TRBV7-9,ASTLGTGRSIRTEAF
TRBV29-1,SARDREAF
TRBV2,ASRRDNDEQY
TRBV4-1,ASRSPRRGGYNEQY
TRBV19,ASSIGGAGADVLT
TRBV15,ATSRDYSVDEQF
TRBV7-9,ASSLVQYSSGNTIY
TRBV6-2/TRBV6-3,ASSYPSRLTGSDTQY
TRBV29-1,SVGSGMNTEAF
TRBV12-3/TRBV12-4,ASSLNFGPQETQY
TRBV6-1,ASTAGPYEQY
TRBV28,ATIYIQGNYGYT
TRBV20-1,SARALQGSYGYT
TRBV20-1,SAREMVLFYGYT
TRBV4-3,ASSQEVGLAGAYEQY